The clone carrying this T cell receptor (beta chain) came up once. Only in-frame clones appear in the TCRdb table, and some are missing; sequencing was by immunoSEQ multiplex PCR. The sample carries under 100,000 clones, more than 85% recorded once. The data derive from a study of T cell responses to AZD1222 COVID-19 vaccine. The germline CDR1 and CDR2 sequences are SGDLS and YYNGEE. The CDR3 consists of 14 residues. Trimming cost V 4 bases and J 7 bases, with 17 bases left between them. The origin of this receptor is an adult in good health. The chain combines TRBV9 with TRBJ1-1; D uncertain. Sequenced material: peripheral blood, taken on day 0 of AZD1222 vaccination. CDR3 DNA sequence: TGTGCCAGCAGCCCATCTTGGGAGAACTATGAAGCTTTCTTT. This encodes CASSPSWENYEAFF.